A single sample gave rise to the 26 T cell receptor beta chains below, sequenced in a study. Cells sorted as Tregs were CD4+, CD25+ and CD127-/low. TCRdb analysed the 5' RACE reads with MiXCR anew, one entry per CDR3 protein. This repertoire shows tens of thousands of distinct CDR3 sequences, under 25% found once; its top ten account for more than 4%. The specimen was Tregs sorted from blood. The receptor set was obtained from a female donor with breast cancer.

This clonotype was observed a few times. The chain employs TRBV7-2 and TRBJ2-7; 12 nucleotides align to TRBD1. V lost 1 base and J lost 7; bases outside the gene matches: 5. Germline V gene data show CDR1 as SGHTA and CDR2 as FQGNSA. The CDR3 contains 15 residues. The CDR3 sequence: CASSLVGTGGEEQYF. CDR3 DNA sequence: TGTGCCAGCAGCTTAGTAGGGACAGGGGGCGAGGAGCAGTACTTC.

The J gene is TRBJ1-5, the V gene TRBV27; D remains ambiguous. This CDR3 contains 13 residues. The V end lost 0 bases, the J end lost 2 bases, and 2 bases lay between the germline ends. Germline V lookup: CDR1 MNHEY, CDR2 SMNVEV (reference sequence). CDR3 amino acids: CASSLSGNQPQHF. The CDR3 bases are TGTGCCAGCAGTTTATCCGGCAATCAGCCCCAGCATTTT.

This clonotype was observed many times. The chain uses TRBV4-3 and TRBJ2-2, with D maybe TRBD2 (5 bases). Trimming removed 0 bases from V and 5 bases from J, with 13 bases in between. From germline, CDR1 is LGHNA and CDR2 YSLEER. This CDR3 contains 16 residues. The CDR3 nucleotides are TGCGCCAGCAGCCAAGATAGAGGGTCGCGGACCGGGGAGCTGTTTTTT. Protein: CASSQDRGSRTGELFF.

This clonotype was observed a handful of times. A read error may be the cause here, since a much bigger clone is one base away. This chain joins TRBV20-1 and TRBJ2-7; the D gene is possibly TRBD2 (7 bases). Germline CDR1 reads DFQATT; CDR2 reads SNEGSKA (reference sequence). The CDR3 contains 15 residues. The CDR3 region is CIADGTGGAGYEQYF. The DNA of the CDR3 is TGCATTGCGGACGGTACGGGGGGCGCAGGGTACGAGCAGTACTTC.

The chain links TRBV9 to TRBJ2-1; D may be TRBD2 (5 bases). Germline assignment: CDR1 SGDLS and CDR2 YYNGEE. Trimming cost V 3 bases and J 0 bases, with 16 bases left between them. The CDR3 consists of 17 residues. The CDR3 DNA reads TGTGCCAGCAGCGCCCGATTAGACACTAGCTCCTACAATGAGCAGTTCTTC. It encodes CASSARLDTSSYNEQFF.

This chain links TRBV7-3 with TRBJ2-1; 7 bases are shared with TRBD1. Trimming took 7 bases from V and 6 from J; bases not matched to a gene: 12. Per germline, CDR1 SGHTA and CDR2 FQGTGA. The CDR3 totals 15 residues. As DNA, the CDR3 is TGTGCCAGCATCCCTTACTCGACAGGGCCCAATGAGCAGTTCTTC. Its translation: CASIPYSTGPNEQFF. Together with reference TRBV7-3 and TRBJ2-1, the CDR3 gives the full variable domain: GAGVSQTPSNKVTEKGKYVELRCDPISGHTALYWYRQSLGQGPEFLIYFQGTGAADDSGLPNDRFFAVRPEGSVSTLKIQRTERGDSAVYLCASIPYSTGPNEQFFGPGTRLTVL.

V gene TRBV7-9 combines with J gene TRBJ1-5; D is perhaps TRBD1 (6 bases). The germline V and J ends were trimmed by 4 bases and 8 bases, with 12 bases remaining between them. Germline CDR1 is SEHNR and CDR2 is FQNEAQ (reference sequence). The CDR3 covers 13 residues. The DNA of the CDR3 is TGTGCCAGCAGCTCACAGGGTCTGGAGCCCCAGCATTTT. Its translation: CASSSQGLEPQHF. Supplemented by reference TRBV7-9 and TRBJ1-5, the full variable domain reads DTGVSQNPRHKITKRGQNVTFRCDPISEHNRLYWYRQTLGQGPEFLTYFQNEAQLEKSRLLSDRFSAERPKGSFSTLEIQRTEQGDSAMYLCASSSQGLEPQHFGDGTRLSIL.

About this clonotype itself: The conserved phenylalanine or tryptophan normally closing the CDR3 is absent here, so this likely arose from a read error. The CDR3 loop reads CASGPRQGNGYTL. In DNA form, the CDR3 reads TGTGCCAGCGGCCCGAGACAGGGGAATGGCTACACCCTC. J is TRBJ1-2 and V is TRBV11-3, with 8 bases matching TRBD1. The CDR3 consists of 13 residues. The V segment lost 8 bases and the J segment 6 bases; nucleotides outside the gene matches: 8. The V gene's germline CDR1 is SGHNT and CDR2 YENEEA.

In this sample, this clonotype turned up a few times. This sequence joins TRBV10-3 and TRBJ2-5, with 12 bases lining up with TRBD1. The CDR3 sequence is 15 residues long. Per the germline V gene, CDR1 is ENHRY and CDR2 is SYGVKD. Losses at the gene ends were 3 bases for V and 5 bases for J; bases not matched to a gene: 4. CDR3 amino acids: CAISEGTGGAETQYF. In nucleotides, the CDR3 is TGTGCCATCAGTGAAGGGACAGGGGGCGCGGAGACCCAGTACTTC.

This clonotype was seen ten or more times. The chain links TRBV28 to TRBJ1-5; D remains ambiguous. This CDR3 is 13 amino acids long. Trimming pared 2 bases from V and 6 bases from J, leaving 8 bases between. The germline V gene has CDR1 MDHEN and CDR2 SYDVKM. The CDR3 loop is CASSLLGGQPQHF. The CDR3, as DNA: TGTGCCAGCAGTTTACTGGGAGGTCAGCCCCAGCATTTT.

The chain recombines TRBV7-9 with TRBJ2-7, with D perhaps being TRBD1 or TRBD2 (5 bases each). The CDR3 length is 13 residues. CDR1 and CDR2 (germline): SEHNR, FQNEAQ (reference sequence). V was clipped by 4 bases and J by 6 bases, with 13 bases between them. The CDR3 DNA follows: TGTGCCAGCAGCTCAACTGGGGACGGCGAGCAGTACTTC. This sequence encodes CASSSTGDGEQYF.

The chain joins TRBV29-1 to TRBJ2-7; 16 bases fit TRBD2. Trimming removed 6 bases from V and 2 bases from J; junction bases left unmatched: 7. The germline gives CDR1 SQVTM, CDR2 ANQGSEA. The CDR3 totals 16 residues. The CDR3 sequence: CSVEGLAGGPTYEQYF. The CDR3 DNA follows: TGCAGCGTGGAGGGACTAGCGGGAGGGCCGACCTACGAGCAGTACTTC.

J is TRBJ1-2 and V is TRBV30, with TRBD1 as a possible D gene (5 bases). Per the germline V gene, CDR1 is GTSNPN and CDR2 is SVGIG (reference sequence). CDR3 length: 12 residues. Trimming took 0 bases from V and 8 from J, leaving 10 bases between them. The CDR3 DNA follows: TGTGCCTGGAGTGTACACAGGAAAGGCTACACCTTC. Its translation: CAWSVHRKGYTF.

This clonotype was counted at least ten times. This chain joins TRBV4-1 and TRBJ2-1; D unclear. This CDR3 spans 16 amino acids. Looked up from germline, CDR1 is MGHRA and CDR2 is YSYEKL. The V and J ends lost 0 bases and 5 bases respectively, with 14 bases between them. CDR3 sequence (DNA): TGCGCCAGCAGCCAAGAAGGCAGAAATTCACACAATGAGCAGTTCTTC. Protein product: CASSQEGRNSHNEQFF.

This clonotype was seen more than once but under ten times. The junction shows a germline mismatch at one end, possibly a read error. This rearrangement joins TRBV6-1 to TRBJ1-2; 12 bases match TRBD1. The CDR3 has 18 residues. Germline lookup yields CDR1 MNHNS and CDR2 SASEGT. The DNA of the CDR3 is TGTGCCAGCAGCGAAGCCCCCGGGACAGGGGGCTCTAACTATGGCTACACCTTC. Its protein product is CASSEAPGTGGSNYGYTF.

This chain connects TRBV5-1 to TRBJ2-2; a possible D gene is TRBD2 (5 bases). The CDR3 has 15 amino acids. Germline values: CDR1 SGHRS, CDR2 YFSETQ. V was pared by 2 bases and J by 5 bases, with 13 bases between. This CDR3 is CASSLTGMRTGELFF. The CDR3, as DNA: TGCGCCAGCAGCTTAACGGGAATGCGGACCGGGGAGCTGTTTTTT.

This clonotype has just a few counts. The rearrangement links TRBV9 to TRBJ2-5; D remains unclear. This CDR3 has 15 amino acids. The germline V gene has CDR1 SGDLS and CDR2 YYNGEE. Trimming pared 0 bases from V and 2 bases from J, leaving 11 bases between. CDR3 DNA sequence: TGTGCCAGCAGCGTAGCTACTTGGCATCAAGAGACCCAGTACTTC. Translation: CASSVATWHQETQYF.

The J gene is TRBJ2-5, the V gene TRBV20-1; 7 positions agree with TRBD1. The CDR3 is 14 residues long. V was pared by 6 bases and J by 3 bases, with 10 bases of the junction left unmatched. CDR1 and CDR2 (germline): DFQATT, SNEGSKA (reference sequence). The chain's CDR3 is CSARIGGRKETQYF. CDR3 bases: TGCAGTGCGAGGATAGGGGGCAGGAAAGAGACCCAGTACTTC.

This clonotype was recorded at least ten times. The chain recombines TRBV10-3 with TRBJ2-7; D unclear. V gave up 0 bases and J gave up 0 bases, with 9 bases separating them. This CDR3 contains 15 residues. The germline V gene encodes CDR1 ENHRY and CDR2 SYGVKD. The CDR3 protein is CAISESGRSSYEQYF. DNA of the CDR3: TGTGCCATCAGTGAGTCTGGAAGGAGCTCCTACGAGCAGTACTTC.

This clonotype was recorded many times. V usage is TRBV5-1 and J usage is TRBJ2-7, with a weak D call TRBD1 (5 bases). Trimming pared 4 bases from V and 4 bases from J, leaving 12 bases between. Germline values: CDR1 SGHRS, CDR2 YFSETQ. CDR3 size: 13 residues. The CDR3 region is CASSLTGRYEQYF. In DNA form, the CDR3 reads TGCGCCAGCAGCCTTACAGGCCGGTACGAGCAGTACTTC. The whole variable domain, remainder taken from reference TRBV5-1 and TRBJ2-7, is KAGVTQTPRYLIKTRGQQVTLSCSPISGHRSVSWYQQTPGQGLQFLFEYFSETQRNKGNFPGRFSGRQFSNSRSEMNVSTLELGDSALYLCASSLTGRYEQYFGPGTRLTVT.

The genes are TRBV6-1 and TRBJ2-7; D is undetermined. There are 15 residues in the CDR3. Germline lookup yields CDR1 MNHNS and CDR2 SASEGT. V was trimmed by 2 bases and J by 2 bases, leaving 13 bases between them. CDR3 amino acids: CASSENTYSPYEQYF. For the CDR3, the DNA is TGTGCCAGCAGTGAAAACACGTACAGCCCCTACGAGCAGTACTTC.

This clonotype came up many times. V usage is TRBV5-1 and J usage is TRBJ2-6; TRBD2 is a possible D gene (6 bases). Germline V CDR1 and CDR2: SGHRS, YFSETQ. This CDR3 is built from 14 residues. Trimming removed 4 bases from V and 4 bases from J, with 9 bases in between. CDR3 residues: CASSGLQGANVLTF. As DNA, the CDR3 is TGCGCCAGCAGCGGACTACAAGGGGCCAACGTCCTGACTTTC.

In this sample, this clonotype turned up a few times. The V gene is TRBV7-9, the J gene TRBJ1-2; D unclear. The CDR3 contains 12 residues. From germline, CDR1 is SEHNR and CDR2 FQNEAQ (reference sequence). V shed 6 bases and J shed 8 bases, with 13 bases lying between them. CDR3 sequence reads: CASSRLTVGYTF. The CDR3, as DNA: TGTGCCAGCAGTCGACTCACAGTGGGCTACACCTTC.

CDR3 nucleotide sequence: TGTGCCAGCAGCTTATCGGCGGGCTACGAGCAGTACTTC. It translates to CASSLSAGYEQYF. The chain has TRBV7-3 and TRBJ2-7; TRBD2 might be the D (5 bases). V dropped 2 bases and J dropped 3 bases, with 8 bases sitting between them. This CDR3 region has 13 residues. The germline V gene has CDR1 SGHTA and CDR2 FQGTGA.

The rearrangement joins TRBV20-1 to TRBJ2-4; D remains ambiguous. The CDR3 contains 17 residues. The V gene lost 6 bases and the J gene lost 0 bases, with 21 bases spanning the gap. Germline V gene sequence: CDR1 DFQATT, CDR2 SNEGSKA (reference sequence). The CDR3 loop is CSAITYLQDLAKNIQYF. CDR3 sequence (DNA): TGCAGTGCCATCACTTACTTGCAGGACCTAGCCAAAAACATTCAGTACTTC.

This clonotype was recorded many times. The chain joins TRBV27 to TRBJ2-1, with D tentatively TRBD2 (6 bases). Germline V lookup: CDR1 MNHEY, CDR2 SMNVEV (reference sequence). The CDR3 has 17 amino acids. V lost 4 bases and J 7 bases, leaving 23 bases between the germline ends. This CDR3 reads CASSSPPGRLEGNEQFF. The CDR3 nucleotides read TGTGCCAGCAGTTCGCCTCCGGGACGGCTGGAGGGAAATGAGCAGTTCTTC.